The rows below give T cell receptor beta chains drawn from one sample of a study of cytomegalovirus exposure and HLA in healthy donors. Produced via immunoSEQ multiplex PCR; TCRdb's table is partial and in-frame only. The data contain 130,000 to 150,000 clones, 65% to 85% of them singletons. The material sequenced was PBMCs. The source is a woman in her thirties or forties in good health and CMV-seropositive. The CDR3 runs from the conserved cysteine through the conserved F or W. A clone size is listed for some rows: how often the clone was seen (once, few, many), or a class if it is expanded.

V gene: TRBV27; J gene: TRBJ1-6; clone size: .; CDR3 protein: CASGPQTVSGFSPLHF
V gene: TRBV2; J gene: TRBJ2-7; clone size: .; CDR3 protein: CASSEDRGLYEQYF
V gene: TRBV6-5; J gene: TRBJ2-3; clone size: .; CDR3 protein: CASSHLRDTDTQYF
V gene: TRBV5-6; J gene: TRBJ2-3; clone size: few; CDR3 protein: CASSPMTSGGSTDTQYF
V gene: TRBV30; J gene: TRBJ1-1; clone size: .; CDR3 protein: CAWSRLANTEAFF
V gene: TRBV11-2; J gene: TRBJ1-6; clone size: .; CDR3 protein: CASSPGGGNSPLHF
V gene: TRBV7-9; J gene: TRBJ1-1; clone size: .; CDR3 protein: CASSFPRGLGNTEAFF
V gene: TRBV4-1; J gene: TRBJ2-2; clone size: .; CDR3 protein: CASSRGSPRGELFF
V gene: TRBV19; J gene: TRBJ2-1; clone size: .; CDR3 protein: CASSILGLAGGGINEQFF
V gene: TRBV27; J gene: TRBJ1-1; clone size: .; CDR3 protein: CASSSRRAGNTEAFF
V gene: TRBV6-1; J gene: TRBJ2-7; clone size: few; CDR3 protein: CASKPNGAYEQYF
V gene: TRBV6-1; J gene: TRBJ1-5; clone size: .; CDR3 protein: CASSEGEGTNSNQPQHF
V gene: TRBV27; J gene: TRBJ2-7; clone size: few; CDR3 protein: CASSFHGLAGGEQYF
V gene: TRBV5-5; J gene: TRBJ1-1; clone size: .; CDR3 protein: CASSLGAVNTEAFF
V gene: TRBV18; J gene: TRBJ2-7; clone size: .; CDR3 protein: CASSPEGTTTYEQYF
V gene: TRBV2; J gene: TRBJ1-3; clone size: .; CDR3 protein: CASTQSPGNTIYF
V gene: TRBV2; J gene: TRBJ1-4; clone size: .; CDR3 protein: CASSAGQSFNEKLFF
V gene: TRBV19; J gene: TRBJ2-5; clone size: .; CDR3 protein: CAGGGSGEGETQYF
V gene: TRBV6-5; J gene: TRBJ2-3; clone size: .; CDR3 protein: CASSYLAGQQQYF
V gene: TRBV19; J gene: TRBJ1-5; clone size: .; CDR3 protein: CASKGQGSSGNQPQHF
V gene: TRBV7-9; J gene: TRBJ2-7; clone size: .; CDR3 protein: CASSLTGGYNEQYF
V gene: TRBV9; J gene: TRBJ2-2; clone size: .; CDR3 protein: CASRQGANTGELFF
V gene: TRBV6-6; J gene: TRBJ2-1; clone size: .; CDR3 protein: CASSYSMGRERFF
V gene: TRBV5-1; J gene: TRBJ1-1; clone size: .; CDR3 protein: CASSKDSLNTEAFF
V gene: TRBV30; J gene: TRBJ1-5; clone size: .; CDR3 protein: CAWSVTGAPNQPQHF
V gene: TRBV9; J gene: TRBJ2-5; clone size: .; CDR3 protein: CASSVYPGLQETQYF
V gene: TRBV7-9; J gene: TRBJ2-7; clone size: .; CDR3 protein: CSSSTGQGYYEQYF
V gene: TRBV7-9; J gene: TRBJ2-1; clone size: .; CDR3 protein: CASSPRGGSFYNEQFF
V gene: TRBV29-1; J gene: TRBJ1-1; clone size: .; CDR3 protein: CSAKGGYTEAFF
V gene: TRBV15; J gene: .; clone size: .; CDR3 protein: CATSSTSVTAYEQYF
V gene: TRBV5-6; J gene: TRBJ1-3; clone size: .; CDR3 protein: CASSYGTSPGNTIYF
V gene: TRBV4-1; J gene: TRBJ1-4; clone size: once; CDR3 protein: CASSQEGRGNEKLFF
V gene: TRBV19; J gene: TRBJ2-5; clone size: once; CDR3 protein: CASSTGQGRETQYF
V gene: TRBV7-9; J gene: TRBJ2-2; clone size: .; CDR3 protein: CASSGRGQGNTGELFF
V gene: TRBV19; J gene: TRBJ1-1; clone size: .; CDR3 protein: CASSSQGARTAFF
V gene: TRBV7-2; J gene: TRBJ1-1; clone size: .; CDR3 protein: CASSLATGTGANTEAFF
V gene: TRBV4-1; J gene: TRBJ1-3; clone size: .; CDR3 protein: CASSLAGISSGNTIYF
V gene: TRBV30; J gene: TRBJ2-2; clone size: few; CDR3 protein: CAWSTGTSGGAGELFF
V gene: TRBV19; J gene: TRBJ2-1; clone size: .; CDR3 protein: CASSIAGLGLAGGNEQFF
V gene: TRBV5-5; J gene: TRBJ1-1; clone size: few; CDR3 protein: CASTFGDRGRTEAFF